This T cell receptor (delta chain) was obtained from a study of gamma delta lymphoproliferative disorders and STAT genes. Study-wide context: Delta-chain libraries followed the EuroClonality-NGS standard operating procedure.

Germline V gene sequence: CDR1 GEAIGNYY, CDR2 EKD. Unmatched junction bases numbered 13, after V lost 2 bases and J lost 0 bases. This CDR3 has 18 residues. This clone was picked up a small number of times. Possible read error: a much larger clone is one base away. TCRdb called clones anew from the multiplex PCR reads with CATT. The sample records hundreds of delta-chain clones, about 4.5% being singletons. Genomic DNA from isolated PBMCs served as the sequencing template. Sequencing was done on a sample of blood. The chain uses TRDV2 and TRDJ1; the match to TRDD3 covers 8 bases. The receptor comes from a human donor with gamma-delta T-cell large granular lymphocyte leukemia. CDR3 sequence: CACDIVSAGGTYTDKLIF. The DNA for the CDR3 is TGTGCCTGTGACATCGTTTCGGCTGGGGGAACCTACACCGATAAACTCATCTTT.